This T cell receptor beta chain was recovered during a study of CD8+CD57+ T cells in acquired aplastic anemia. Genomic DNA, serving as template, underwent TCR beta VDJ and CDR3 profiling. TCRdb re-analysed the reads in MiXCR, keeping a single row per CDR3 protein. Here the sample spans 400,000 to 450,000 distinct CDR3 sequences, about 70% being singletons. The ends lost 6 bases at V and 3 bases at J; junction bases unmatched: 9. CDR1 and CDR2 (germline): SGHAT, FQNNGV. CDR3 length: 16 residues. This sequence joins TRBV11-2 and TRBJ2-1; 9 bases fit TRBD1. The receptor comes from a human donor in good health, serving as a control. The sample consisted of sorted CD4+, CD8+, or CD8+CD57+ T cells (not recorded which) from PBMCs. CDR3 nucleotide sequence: TGTGCCAGCAGTAAACAGGGGGCTAGAGGCTACAATGAGCAGTTCTTC. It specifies CASSKQGARGYNEQFF.